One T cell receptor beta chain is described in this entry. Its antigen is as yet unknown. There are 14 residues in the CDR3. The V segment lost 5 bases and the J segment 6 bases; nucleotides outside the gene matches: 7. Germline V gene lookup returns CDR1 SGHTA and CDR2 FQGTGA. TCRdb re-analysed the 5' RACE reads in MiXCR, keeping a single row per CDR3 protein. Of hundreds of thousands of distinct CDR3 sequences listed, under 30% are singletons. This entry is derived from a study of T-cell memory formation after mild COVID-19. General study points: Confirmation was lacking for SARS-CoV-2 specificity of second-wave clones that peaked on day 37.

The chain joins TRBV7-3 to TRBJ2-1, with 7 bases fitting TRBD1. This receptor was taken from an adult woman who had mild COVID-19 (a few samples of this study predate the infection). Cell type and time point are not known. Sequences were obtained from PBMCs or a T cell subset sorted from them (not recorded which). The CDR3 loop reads CASSPTGTANEQFF. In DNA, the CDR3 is TGTGCCAGCAGCCCGACAGGGACAGCCAATGAGCAGTTCTTC.